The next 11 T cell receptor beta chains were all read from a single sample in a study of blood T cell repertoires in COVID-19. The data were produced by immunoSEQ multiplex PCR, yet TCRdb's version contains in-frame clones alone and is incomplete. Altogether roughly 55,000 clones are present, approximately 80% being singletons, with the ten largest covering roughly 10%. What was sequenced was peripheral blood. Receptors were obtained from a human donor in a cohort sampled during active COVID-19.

CDR3: CSVLFRPGLVGQETQYF. CDR3 nucleotide sequence: TGCAGCGTCCTATTTAGACCGGGACTAGTGGGGCAAGAGACCCAGTACTTC. This chain connects TRBV29-1 to TRBJ2-5, with 8 bases lining up with TRBD2. Trimming removed 6 bases from V and 2 bases from J; junction bases left unmatched: 17. Germline CDR1 SQVTM, CDR2 ANQGSEA. The CDR3 spans 17 residues.

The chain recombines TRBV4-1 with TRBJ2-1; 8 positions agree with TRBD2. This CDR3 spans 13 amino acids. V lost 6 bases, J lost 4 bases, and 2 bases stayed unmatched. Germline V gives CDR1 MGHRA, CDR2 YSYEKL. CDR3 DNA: TGCGCCAGCAGAGAGCGGGAGTACAATGAGCAGTTCTTC. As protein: CASREREYNEQFF.

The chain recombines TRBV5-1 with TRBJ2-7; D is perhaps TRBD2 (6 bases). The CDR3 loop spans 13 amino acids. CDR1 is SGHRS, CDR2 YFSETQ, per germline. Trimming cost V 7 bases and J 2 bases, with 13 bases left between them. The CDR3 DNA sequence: TGCGCCAGCTCTAGACTAGGTCCCTACGAGCAGTACTTC. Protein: CASSRLGPYEQYF. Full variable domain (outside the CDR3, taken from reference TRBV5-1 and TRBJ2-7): KAGVTQTPRYLIKTRGQQVTLSCSPISGHRSVSWYQQTPGQGLQFLFEYFSETQRNKGNFPGRFSGRQFSNSRSEMNVSTLELGDSALYLCASSRLGPYEQYFGPGTRLTVT.

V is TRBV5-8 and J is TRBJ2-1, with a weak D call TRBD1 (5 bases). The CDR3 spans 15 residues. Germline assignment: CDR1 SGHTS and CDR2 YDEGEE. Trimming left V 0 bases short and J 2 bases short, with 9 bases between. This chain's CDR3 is CASSLAGRAYNEQFF. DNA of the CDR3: TGTGCCAGCAGCTTGGCGGGCAGGGCCTACAATGAGCAGTTCTTC. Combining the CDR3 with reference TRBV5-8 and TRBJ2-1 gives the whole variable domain EAGVTQSPTHLIKTRGQQATLRCSPISGHTSVYWYQQALGLGLQFLLWYDEGEERNRGNFPPRFSGRQFPNYSSELNVNALELEDSALYLCASSLAGRAYNEQFFGPGTRLTVL.

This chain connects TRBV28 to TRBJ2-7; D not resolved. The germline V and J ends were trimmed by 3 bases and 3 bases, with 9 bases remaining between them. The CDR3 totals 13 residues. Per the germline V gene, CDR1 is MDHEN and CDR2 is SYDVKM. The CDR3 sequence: CASSFVSDYEQYF. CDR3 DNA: TGTGCCAGCAGTTTTGTGTCAGACTACGAGCAGTACTTC.

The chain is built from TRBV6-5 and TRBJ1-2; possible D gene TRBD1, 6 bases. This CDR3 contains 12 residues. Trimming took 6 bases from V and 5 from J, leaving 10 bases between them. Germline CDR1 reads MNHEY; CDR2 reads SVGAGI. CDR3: CASRKGEYGYTF. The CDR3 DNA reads TGTGCCAGCAGAAAGGGGGAATATGGCTACACCTTC.

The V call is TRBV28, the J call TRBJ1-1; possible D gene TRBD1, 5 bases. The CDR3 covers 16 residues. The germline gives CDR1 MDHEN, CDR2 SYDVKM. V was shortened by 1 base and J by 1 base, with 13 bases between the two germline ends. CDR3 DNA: TGTGCCAGCAGTTTATCAGGGTCGGCCTCGAACACTGAAGCTTTCTTT. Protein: CASSLSGSASNTEAFF.

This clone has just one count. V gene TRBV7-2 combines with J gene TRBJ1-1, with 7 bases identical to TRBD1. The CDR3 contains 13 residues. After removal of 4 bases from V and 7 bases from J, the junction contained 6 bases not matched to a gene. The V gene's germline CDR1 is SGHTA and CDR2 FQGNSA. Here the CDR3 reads CASSSGQRNEAFF. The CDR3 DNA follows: TGTGCCAGCAGCTCGGGACAGAGAAATGAAGCTTTCTTT. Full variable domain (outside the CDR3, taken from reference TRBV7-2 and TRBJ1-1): GAGVSQSPSNKVTEKGKDVELRCDPISGHTALYWYRQSLGQGLEFLIYFQGNSAPDKSGLPSDRFSAERTGGSVSTLTIQRTQQEDSAVYLCASSSGQRNEAFFGQGTRLTVV.

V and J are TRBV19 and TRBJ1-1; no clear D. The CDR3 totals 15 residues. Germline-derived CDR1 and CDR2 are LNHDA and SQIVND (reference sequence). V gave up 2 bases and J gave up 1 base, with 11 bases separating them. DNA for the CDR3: TGTGCCAGTAGTATACCCCCGAGACAGAACACTGAAGCTTTCTTT. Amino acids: CASSIPPRQNTEAFF.

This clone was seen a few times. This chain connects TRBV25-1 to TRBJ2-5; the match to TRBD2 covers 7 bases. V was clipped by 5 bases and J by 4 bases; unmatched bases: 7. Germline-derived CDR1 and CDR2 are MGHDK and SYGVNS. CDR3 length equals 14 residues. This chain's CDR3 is CASSSGGSGETQYF. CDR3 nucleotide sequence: TGTGCCAGCAGTTCTGGCGGGAGTGGAGAGACCCAGTACTTC.

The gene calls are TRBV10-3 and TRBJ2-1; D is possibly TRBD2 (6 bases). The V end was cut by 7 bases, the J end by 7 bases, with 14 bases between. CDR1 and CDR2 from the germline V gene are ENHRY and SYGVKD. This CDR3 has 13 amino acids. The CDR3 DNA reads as TGTGCCATCAACGGGGAGGATAGGAATGAGCAGTTCTTC. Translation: CAINGEDRNEQFF.